The rows below give T cell receptor beta chains drawn from one sample of a study of cytomegalovirus exposure and HLA in healthy donors. TCRdb keeps only in-frame clones here, not all; method: immunoSEQ multiplex PCR. The sample carries over 150,000 clones, over 70% recorded once. Sequenced input: PBMCs. These TCRs come from a woman in her twenties or thirties in good health and CMV-seronegative. Each CDR3 is given with its conserved first and last residue. A D gene is named only where the DNA matches it firmly.

D gene	J gene	V gene	CDR3 DNA	CDR3 protein
NA	TRBJ1-4	TRBV2	TGTGCCAGCAGTATAAGGGGTGCAACTAATGAAAAACTGTTTTTT	CASSIRGATNEKLFF
TRBD2	TRBJ2-7	TRBV10-3	TGTGCCATCAGTGAGAGGATAGCGGGGGACCTCTACGAGCAGTACTTC	CAISERIAGDLYEQYF
TRBD2	TRBJ2-5	TRBV4-1	TGCGCCAGCAGCCAAGGGACTAGCGTTTCAGAGACCCAGTACTTC	CASSQGTSVSETQYF
TRBD2	TRBJ2-6	TRBV2	TGTGCCAGCAGCGCCCAGGGTGGGGGGGTCTCTGGGGCCAACGTCCTGACTTTC	CASSAQGGGVSGANVLTF
NA	TRBJ1-1	TRBV5-4	TGTGCCAGCAGCTTCCAAGACAGAGTGAACACTGAAGCTTTCTTT	CASSFQDRVNTEAFF
TRBD1	TRBJ1-5	TRBV27	TGTGCCAGCAGTTTATCGGGACAGGGGCTGATTAACAATCAGCCCCAGCATTTT	CASSLSGQGLINNQPQHF
NA	TRBJ2-7	TRBV19	TGTGCCAGTAGTATTGAGGTTCAGGAGGGGAGCGGGCAGTACTTC	CASSIEVQEGSGQYF
NA	TRBJ2-4	TRBV9	TGTGCCAGCAGCGCCCAACCCGGCTCCAGGGCCGGGTACAGTCAGTACTTC	CASSAQPGSRAGYSQYF
NA	TRBJ1-1	TRBV2	TGTGCCAGCAGTGAATTTGGCGGCAGCGGGAACACTGAAGCTTTCTTT	CASSEFGGSGNTEAFF
NA	TRBJ1-5	TRBV29-1	TGCAGCGTTGAAGAAGCGACCCGAGGTCAGCCCCAGCATTTT	CSVEEATRGQPQHF